This T cell receptor beta chain was documented in a study of human CD4 T cells and Enterobacteriaceae. Study-level points and caveats: In the top 5%: 11 of 19 and about 60% of the 34 cross-reactive clonotypes.

The memory gate held CD4+ cells that were not CD45RA+CCR7+CD95- naive cells, over 95% pure. Blood from healthy donors was obtained in Switzerland from donation centers. CD4+ T cells and monocytes were enriched with CD4 and CD14 microbeads. Before sorting, cells positive for CD8, CD14, CD16, CD56, CD19 or bright CD25 were removed. Germline V gene sequence: CDR1 SNHLY, CDR2 FYNNEI. The CDR3 is 14 amino acids. V lost 4 bases, J lost 5 bases, and 13 bases lay in between. On this clone itself: Its antigen is as yet unknown.

Some clones are missing from TCRdb's copy, which holds only in-frame ones; the method was immunoSEQ multiplex PCR. The repertoire holds tens of thousands of clones, with around four fifths as singletons. The origin of this receptor is a human donor in good health. The genes are TRBV2 and TRBJ2-3, with D unclear. Material for sequencing was memory CD4+ T cells from blood. CDR3 in amino acids: CASSVSLEVDTQYF. In DNA, the CDR3 is TGTGCCAGCAGTGTTAGCCTAGAAGTAGATACGCAGTATTTT. Full variable domain (rest looked up from reference TRBV2 and TRBJ2-3): EPEVTQTPSHQVTQMGQEVILRCVPISNHLYFYWYRQILGQKVEFLVSFYNNEISEKSEIFDDQFSVERPDGSNFTLKIRSTKLEDSAMYFCASSVSLEVDTQYFGPGTRLTVL.